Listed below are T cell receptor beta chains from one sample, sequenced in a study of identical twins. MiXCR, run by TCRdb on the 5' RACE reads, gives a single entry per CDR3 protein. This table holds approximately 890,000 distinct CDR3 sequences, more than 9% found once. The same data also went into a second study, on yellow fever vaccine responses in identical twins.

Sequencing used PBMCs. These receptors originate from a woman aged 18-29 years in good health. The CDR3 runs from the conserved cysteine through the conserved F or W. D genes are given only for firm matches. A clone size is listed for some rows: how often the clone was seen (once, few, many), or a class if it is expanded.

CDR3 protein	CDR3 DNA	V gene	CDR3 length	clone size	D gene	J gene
CASSLGLAHYNEQFF	TGTGCCAGCAGCCTGGGACTAGCCCACTACAATGAGCAGTTCTTC	TRBV28	15	many	TRBD2	TRBJ2-1
CASKIAGGPGEQYF	TGTGCCAGCAAAATAGCGGGAGGGCCGGGTGAGCAGTACTTC	TRBV7-9	14	few	TRBD2	TRBJ2-7
CASSTQGGANEKLFF	TGTGCCAGCAGCACTCAGGGAGGTGCTAATGAAAAACTGTTTTTT	TRBV7-8	15	NA	NA	TRBJ1-4
CASKGRGHYSNQPQHF	TGTGCCAGCAAGGGAAGGGGACACTATAGCAATCAGCCCCAGCATTTT	TRBV2	16	few	NA	TRBJ1-5
CASRPRDRGEVRKNIQYF	TGTGCCAGCAGACCCCGGGACAGGGGGGAAGTGAGAAAAAACATTCAGTACTTC	TRBV6-1	18	NA	TRBD1	TRBJ2-4
CASSYSSQVTDTQYF	TGTGCCAGCAGTTACTCGAGCCAGGTCACAGATACGCAGTATTTT	TRBV6-2/TRBV6-3	15	NA	NA	TRBJ2-3
CASNPDGGGKNIQYF	TGTGCCAGCAACCCGGACGGAGGAGGCAAAAACATTCAGTACTTC	TRBV28	15	NA	NA	TRBJ2-4
CSARDSRLRETQYF	TGCAGTGCTAGAGATTCGAGGTTGCGAGAGACCCAGTACTTC	TRBV20-1	14	many	NA	TRBJ2-5
CAIRSTLIAGGREETQYF	TGTGCCATCAGGTCGACGTTAATAGCGGGAGGGAGGGAAGAGACCCAGTACTTC	TRBV10-3	18	many	TRBD2	TRBJ2-5
CASSLSTTGTVYNEQFF	TGTGCCAGCAGTTTATCCACGACAGGGACGGTTTACAATGAGCAGTTCTTC	TRBV12-3/TRBV12-4	17	NA	TRBD1	TRBJ2-1
CASRVSRTETQYF	TGTGCCAGCAGGGTCTCACGCACAGAGACCCAGTACTTC	TRBV2	13	NA	NA	TRBJ2-5
CASSLMGGETQYF	TGTGCCAGCAGCCTCATGGGGGGGGAGACCCAGTACTTC	TRBV11-2	13	many	TRBD2	TRBJ2-5
CASSSGRSNQPQHF	TGTGCCAGCAGCTCCGGACGGAGCAATCAGCCCCAGCATTTT	TRBV7-2	14	NA	NA	TRBJ1-5
CASSGRGYPQPQHF	TGTGCCAGCAGTGGTCGGGGTTACCCTCAGCCCCAGCATTTT	TRBV2	14	NA	NA	TRBJ1-5
CASSFLRGYLSGANVLTF	TGTGCCAGCAGTTTTCTCAGGGGCTACCTCTCTGGGGCCAACGTCCTGACTTTC	TRBV28	18	NA	NA	TRBJ2-6
CASSDGQKRGETQYF	TGCGCCAGCAGCGATGGACAGAAGAGGGGAGAGACCCAGTACTTC	TRBV5-1	15	NA	NA	TRBJ2-5
CASSYSSWANVLTF	TGTGCCAGCAGTTACTCTAGTTGGGCCAACGTCCTGACTTTC	TRBV6-5	14	once	NA	TRBJ2-6
CSAAPDRVGNIQYF	TGCAGTGCCGCCCCCGACAGGGTAGGGAACATTCAGTACTTC	TRBV20-1	14	few	TRBD1	TRBJ2-4
CASAGRTSGASSYNEQFF	TGTGCCAGCGCCGGACGGACTAGCGGGGCGAGCTCCTACAATGAGCAGTTCTTC	TRBV28	18	NA	TRBD2	TRBJ2-1
CASSSRQGIDYGYTF	TGTGCCAGCAGCTCCCGACAGGGGATAGACTATGGCTACACCTTC	TRBV7-9	15	NA	TRBD1	TRBJ1-2
CSASWTSGVSETQYF	TGCAGTGCTAGTTGGACTAGCGGGGTTTCAGAGACCCAGTACTTC	TRBV20-1	15	few	TRBD2	TRBJ2-5
CASSPPGDVPNNEQFF	TGTGCCAGCAGCCCACCCGGGGACGTCCCCAACAATGAGCAGTTCTTC	TRBV7-8	16	few	NA	TRBJ2-1
CASSWGGGYEQYF	TGTGCCAGCAGTTGGGGGGGAGGGTACGAGCAGTACTTC	TRBV12-3/TRBV12-4	13	few	TRBD2	TRBJ2-7
CASSLGTGRLNEQFF	TGTGCCAGCAGTTTAGGTACAGGGAGGCTGAATGAGCAGTTCTTC	TRBV12-3/TRBV12-4	15	NA	NA	TRBJ2-1
CASSKSQGPKNTEAFF	TGTGCCAGCAGCAAATCACAGGGGCCTAAGAACACTGAAGCTTTCTTT	TRBV7-9	16	many	TRBD1	TRBJ1-1
CASSIGGLAPYNEQFF	TGTGCCAGTAGTATTGGGGGACTAGCTCCCTACAATGAGCAGTTCTTC	TRBV19	16	NA	TRBD2	TRBJ2-1
CASSLDDFYNEQFF	TGTGCCAGCAGCTTGGACGACTTCTACAATGAGCAGTTCTTC	TRBV5-5	14	few	NA	TRBJ2-1
CASGLVGSGGDHYEQFF	TGTGCTAGTGGTTTGGTAGGGTCAGGGGGCGATCATTATGAGCAGTTCTTC	TRBV12-5	17	NA	TRBD1	TRBJ2-1
CATSDGGQIADTQYF	TGTGCCACCAGTGATGGAGGTCAGATCGCAGATACGCAGTATTTT	TRBV24-1	15	NA	NA	TRBJ2-3
CASSLNAGAIAQYF	TGTGCCAGCAGCTTAAATGCAGGAGCGATCGCCCAGTACTTC	TRBV7-3	14	few	NA	TRBJ2-5
CASSSTSGGFYNEQFF	TGTGCCAGCTCATCGACAAGCGGGGGGTTTTACAATGAGCAGTTCTTC	TRBV18	16	NA	TRBD2	TRBJ2-1
CASSLRKHNMNTEAFF	TGTGCCAGCAGTTTACGTAAACACAACATGAACACTGAAGCTTTCTTT	TRBV12-3/TRBV12-4	16	few	NA	TRBJ1-1
CASSLAGRPNSGNTIYF	TGTGCCAGCAGTTTAGCGGGGCGGCCCAACTCTGGAAACACCATATATTTT	TRBV12-3/TRBV12-4	17	NA	NA	TRBJ1-3
CASSRDSASYEQYF	TGCGCCAGCAGCCGGGACTCAGCATCTTACGAGCAGTACTTC	TRBV10-1	14	many	NA	TRBJ2-7
CASNLYGGGPDTQYF	TGCGCCAGCAACCTCTACGGGGGGGGACCAGATACGCAGTATTTT	TRBV5-1	15	few	TRBD2	TRBJ2-3
CASSQGPGYYGYTF	TGTGCCAGCAGCCAAGGGCCCGGATACTATGGCTACACCTTC	TRBV14	14	NA	NA	TRBJ1-2
CASSFGGFLEAFF	TGTGCCAGCAGCTTTGGGGGCTTCCTGGAAGCTTTCTTT	TRBV5-6	13	NA	NA	TRBJ1-1
CASSRVTSNTDTQYF	TGTGCCAGCAGCCGTGTTACGTCGAACACAGATACGCAGTATTTT	TRBV7-8	15	once	NA	TRBJ2-3
CASRLLGTSGIHNEQFF	TGTGCCAGCAGACTCCTCGGGACTAGCGGGATCCACAATGAGCAGTTCTTC	TRBV12-3/TRBV12-4	17	NA	TRBD2	TRBJ2-1
CSAPLGSGVYIDTQYF	TGCAGTGCCCCGTTGGGGTCGGGAGTATATATAGATACGCAGTATTTT	TRBV20-1	16	NA	NA	TRBJ2-3
CSVVGQSSSYEQYF	TGCAGCGTTGTAGGGCAATCCAGCTCCTACGAGCAGTACTTC	TRBV29-1	14	NA	NA	TRBJ2-7
CASSLREPRGEKLFF	TGTGCCAGCAGCTTACGGGAGCCCAGGGGTGAAAAACTGTTTTTT	TRBV11-2	15	NA	NA	TRBJ1-4
CASSLEFYNEKLFF	TGTGCCAGCAGTTTAGAGTTCTATAATGAAAAACTGTTTTTT	TRBV12-3/TRBV12-4	14	NA	NA	TRBJ1-4
CASSSSTHEQFF	TGTGCCAGCAGTTCCAGCACTCATGAGCAGTTCTTC	TRBV27	12	few	NA	TRBJ2-1
CASRPGQSYEKLFF	TGTGCCAGCAGACCGGGACAGAGTTATGAAAAACTGTTTTTT	TRBV18	14	few	TRBD1	TRBJ1-4
CASSFGEDEQFF	TGTGCCAGCAGTTTTGGTGAGGATGAGCAGTTCTTC	TRBV12-3/TRBV12-4	12	many	NA	TRBJ2-1
CASSLKAGGLAGGPYEQYF	TGTGCCAGCAGCTTGAAGGCAGGGGGACTAGCGGGAGGGCCCTACGAGCAGTACTTC	TRBV5-6	19	NA	TRBD2	TRBJ2-7
CASSQDGMNSPLHF	TGTGCCAGCAGCCAAGATGGGATGAATTCACCCCTCCACTTT	TRBV3-1	14	few	NA	TRBJ1-6
CASSQGPSGGFEQFF	TGTGCCAGCAGCCAAGGGCCTAGCGGGGGTTTTGAGCAGTTCTTC	TRBV3-1	15	many	TRBD2	TRBJ2-1
CSARDPSLDTQYF	TGCAGTGCTAGAGATCCGAGTCTAGATACGCAGTATTTT	TRBV20-1	13	few	NA	TRBJ2-3
CASSQEGPSGLYEQYF	TGTGCCAGCAGCCAAGAAGGTCCTAGCGGATTATACGAGCAGTACTTC	TRBV3-1	16	few	TRBD2	TRBJ2-7
CASSPVNYNEQFF	TGTGCCAGCAGTCCTGTTAACTACAATGAGCAGTTCTTC	TRBV12-3/TRBV12-4	13	few	NA	TRBJ2-1
CASSLEVRVDSNQPQHF	TGTGCCAGCAGTTTAGAAGTGAGGGTCGACAGCAATCAGCCCCAGCATTTT	TRBV12-3/TRBV12-4	17	few	NA	TRBJ1-5
CASRSGGTTGELFF	TGTGCCAGCAGGAGCGGGGGAACGACCGGGGAGCTGTTTTTT	TRBV28	14	NA	TRBD2	TRBJ2-2
CASSLWGDEKLFF	TGTGCCAGCAGCTTGTGGGGAGATGAAAAACTGTTTTTT	TRBV5-5	13	few	NA	TRBJ1-4
CASSEGRVAETQYF	TGTGCCAGCAGTGAAGGCAGGGTTGCGGAGACCCAGTACTTC	TRBV6-1	14	NA	NA	TRBJ2-5
CASSPNREGRLHEQFF	TGTGCCAGCAGTCCTAACCGGGAGGGCCGCCTCCATGAGCAGTTCTTC	TRBV28	16	NA	TRBD2	TRBJ2-1
CSVRTSGRASEQFF	TGCAGCGTTAGGACTAGCGGGAGGGCGAGTGAGCAGTTCTTC	TRBV29-1	14	NA	TRBD2	TRBJ2-1
CSARGAGTRTDTQYF	TGCAGTGCCAGGGGGGCAGGGACCCGCACAGATACGCAGTATTTT	TRBV20-1	15	NA	NA	TRBJ2-3
CASSHRTTNQPQHF	TGTGCCAGCTCACATCGGACGACTAATCAGCCCCAGCATTTT	TRBV18	14	few	NA	TRBJ1-5